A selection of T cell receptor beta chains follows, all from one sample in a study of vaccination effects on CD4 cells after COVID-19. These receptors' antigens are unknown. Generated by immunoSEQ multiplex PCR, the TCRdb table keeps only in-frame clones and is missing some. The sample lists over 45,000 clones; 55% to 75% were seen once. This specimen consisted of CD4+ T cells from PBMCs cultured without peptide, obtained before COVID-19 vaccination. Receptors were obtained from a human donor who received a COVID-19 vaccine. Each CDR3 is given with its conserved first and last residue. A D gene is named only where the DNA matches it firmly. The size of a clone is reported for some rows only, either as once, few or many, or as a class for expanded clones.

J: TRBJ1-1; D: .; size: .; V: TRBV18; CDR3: CASSQSPNTEAFF; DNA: TGTGCCAGCTCCCAGAGTCCAAACACTGAAGCTTTCTTT
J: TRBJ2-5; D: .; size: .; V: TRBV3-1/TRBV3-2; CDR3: CASSPESGLRAYF; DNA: TGTGCCAGCAGCCCCGAGTCCGGACTAAGGGCCTACTTC
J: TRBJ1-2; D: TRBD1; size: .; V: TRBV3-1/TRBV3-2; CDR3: CASSTGETDGYTF; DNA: TGTGCCAGCAGCACAGGGGAAACCGATGGCTACACCTTC
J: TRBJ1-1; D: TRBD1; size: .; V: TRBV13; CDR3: CASSPDRGWTEAFF; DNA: TGTGCCAGCAGCCCGGACAGGGGGTGGACTGAAGCTTTCTTT
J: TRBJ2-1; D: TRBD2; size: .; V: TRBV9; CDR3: CASTERLAPYNEQFF; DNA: TGTGCCAGCACCGAGCGACTAGCCCCCTACAATGAGCAGTTCTTC
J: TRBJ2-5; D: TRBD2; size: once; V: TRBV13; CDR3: CASSLSLAGGPAQYF; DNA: TGTGCCAGCAGCTTAAGTCTCGCGGGGGGGCCGGCCCAGTACTTC
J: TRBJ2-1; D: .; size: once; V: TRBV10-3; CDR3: CAISETGSNEQFF; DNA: TGTGCCATCAGTGAGACAGGGTCGAATGAGCAGTTCTTC
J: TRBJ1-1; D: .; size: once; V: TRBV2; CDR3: CASSEQVTQGEAFF; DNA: TGTGCCAGCAGTGAACAAGTGACTCAGGGTGAAGCTTTCTTT
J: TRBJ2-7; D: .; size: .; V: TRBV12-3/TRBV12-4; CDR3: CASSLGQTYEQYF; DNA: TGTGCCAGCAGTTTAGGACAGACGTACGAGCAGTACTTC
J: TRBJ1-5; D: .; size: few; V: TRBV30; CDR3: CAWSVSGSNQPQHF; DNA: TGTGCCTGGAGTGTCTCTGGGAGCAATCAGCCCCAGCATTTT
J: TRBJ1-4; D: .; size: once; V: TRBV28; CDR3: CASSTGIVDEKLFF; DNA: TGTGCCAGCAGTACAGGGATAGTTGATGAAAAACTGTTTTTT
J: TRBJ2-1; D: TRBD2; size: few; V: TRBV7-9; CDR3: CASSVTSGRANEQFF; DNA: TGTGCCAGCAGCGTGACTAGCGGGAGGGCCAATGAGCAGTTCTTC
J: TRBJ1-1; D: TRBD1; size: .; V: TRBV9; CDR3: CASSETGGVNTEAFF; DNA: TGTGCCAGCAGCGAGACAGGGGGAGTGAACACTGAAGCTTTCTTT
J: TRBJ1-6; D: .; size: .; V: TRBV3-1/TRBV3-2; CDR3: CASSSDSGGGSPLHF; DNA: TGTGCCAGCAGCTCGGACTCCGGGGGTGGTTCACCCCTCCACTTT
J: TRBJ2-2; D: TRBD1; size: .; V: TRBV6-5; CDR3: CASRAGQGDTGELFF; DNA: TGTGCCAGCAGAGCCGGACAGGGTGACACCGGGGAGCTGTTTTTT
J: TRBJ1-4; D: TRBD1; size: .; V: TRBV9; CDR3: CASSAPRTGLFF; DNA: TGTGCCAGCAGCGCTCCTAGGACAGGACTGTTTTTT
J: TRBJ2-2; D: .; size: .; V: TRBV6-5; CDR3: CASSYRQVGGGELFF; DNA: TGTGCCAGCAGTTACCGACAGGTCGGCGGCGGGGAGCTGTTTTTT
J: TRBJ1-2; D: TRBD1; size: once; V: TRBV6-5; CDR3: CASGSQGAGGYGYTF; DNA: TGTGCCAGCGGGAGTCAGGGGGCAGGCGGCTATGGCTACACCTTC
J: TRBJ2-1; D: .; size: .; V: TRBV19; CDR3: CASSALSYNEQFF; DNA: TGTGCCAGTAGTGCTCTCTCCTACAATGAGCAGTTCTTC
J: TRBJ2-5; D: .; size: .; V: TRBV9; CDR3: CASSPVGGRKETQYF; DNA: TGTGCCAGCAGCCCCGTGGGGGGCCGGAAAGAGACCCAGTACTTC
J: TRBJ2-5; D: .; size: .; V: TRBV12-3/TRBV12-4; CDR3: CASSLGHGYF; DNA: TGTGCCAGCAGTTTAGGACACGGCTACTTC
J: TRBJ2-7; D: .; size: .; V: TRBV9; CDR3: CASSVGQVATYEQYF; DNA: TGTGCCAGCAGCGTAGGACAGGTTGCTACCTACGAGCAGTACTTC